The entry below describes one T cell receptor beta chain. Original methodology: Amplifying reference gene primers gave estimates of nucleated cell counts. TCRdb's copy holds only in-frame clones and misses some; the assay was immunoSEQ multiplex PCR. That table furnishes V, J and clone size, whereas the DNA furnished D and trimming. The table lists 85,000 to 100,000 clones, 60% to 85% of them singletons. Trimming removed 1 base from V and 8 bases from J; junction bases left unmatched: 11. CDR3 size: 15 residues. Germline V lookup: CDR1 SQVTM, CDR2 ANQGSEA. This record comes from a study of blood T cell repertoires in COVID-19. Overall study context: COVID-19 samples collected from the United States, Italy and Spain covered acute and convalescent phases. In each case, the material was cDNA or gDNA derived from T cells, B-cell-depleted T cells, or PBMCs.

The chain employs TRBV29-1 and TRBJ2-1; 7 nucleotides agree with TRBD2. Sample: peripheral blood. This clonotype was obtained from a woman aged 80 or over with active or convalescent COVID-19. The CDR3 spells CSVEGNVGGPDEQFF. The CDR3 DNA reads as TGCAGCGTTGAAGGTAACGTGGGAGGGCCCGATGAGCAGTTCTTC.